Listed here are 13 T cell receptor beta chains from one sample, sequenced in a study of blood T cell repertoires in COVID-19 (dated by TCRdb to 2018 to 2020). To prepare the library, the immunoSEQ multiplex PCR assay was applied. Drawn from immuneACCESS, this table holds only the in-frame rearrangements with V and J called that TCRdb kept. Clones are partly lost; checked studies trace under half to an unresolved V gene and leave the rest unexplained. Present in this sample are more than 250,000 clones, around 90% of which were seen just once. The ten largest make up about 18% of the sample. Sample: PBMCs or T cells enriched from blood (not recorded which). Every receptor here comes from a woman aged 25 to 39 who had recovered from COVID-19.

V usage is TRBV7-2 and J usage is TRBJ2-1, with 7 bases lining up with TRBD2. V lost 1 base and J lost 3; bases outside the gene matches: 12. CDR1 is SGHTA and CDR2 is FQGNSA in the germline V gene. This CDR3 spans 18 amino acids. CDR3 amino acids: CASSLVFPTSGVYNEQFF. The CDR3 DNA reads TGTGCCAGCAGCTTAGTTTTTCCGACGAGCGGGGTCTACAATGAGCAGTTCTTC.

This CDR3 is CASSLYFTDTQYF. DNA for the CDR3: TGTGCCAGCAGCTTATATTTCACAGATACGCAGTATTTT. The J gene is TRBJ2-3, the V gene TRBV7-6; D call uncertain. Trimming removed 2 bases from V and 2 bases from J, with 5 bases in between. The CDR3 sequence is 13 residues long. Per germline, CDR1 SGHVS and CDR2 FNYEAQ.

CDR3 loop: CASAGYNQPQHF. The CDR3 nucleotides are TGTGCCAGCGCGGGCTACAATCAGCCCCAGCATTTT. This rearrangement joins TRBV21-1 to TRBJ1-5. TRBV21-1 represents a pseudogene. This CDR3 region has 12 residues.

V usage is TRBV27 and J usage is TRBJ2-2; 8 positions agree with TRBD2. This CDR3 spans 19 amino acids. In germline, CDR1 is MNHEY, CDR2 SMNVEV (reference sequence). V lost 0 bases, J lost 8 bases, and 17 bases stayed unmatched. The CDR3, as DNA: TGTGCCAGCAGTTTATCCATACCTTCGACTAGCGATACTGAGGGGGAGCTGTTTTTT. It translates to CASSLSIPSTSDTEGELFF.

This chain uses TRBV6-5 with TRBJ1-1; D perhaps matches TRBD1 (5 bases). V lost 6 bases and J 10 bases, leaving 18 bases between the germline ends. CDR3 length equals 13 residues. Germline assignment: CDR1 MNHEY and CDR2 SVGAGI. The CDR3 region is CASRGRQPHRAFF. In DNA, the CDR3 is TGTGCCAGCAGGGGGCGACAGCCTCATCGAGCTTTCTTT.

The chain joins TRBV5-4 to TRBJ2-1; 12 bases are a match to TRBD1. Per the germline V gene, CDR1 is SGHNT and CDR2 is YYREEE (reference sequence). The CDR3 is made up of 18 amino acids. V dropped 0 bases and J dropped 7; count of bases not matched to a gene: 11. The CDR3 here is CASSLGGGTGGSFNEQFF. The CDR3 DNA is TGTGCCAGCAGCTTGGGGGGTGGGACAGGGGGCTCTTTTAATGAGCAGTTCTTC.

This rearrangement joins TRBV5-1 to TRBJ2-3; 7 bases are shared with TRBD2. The V gene end was trimmed by 4 bases and the J gene end by 0 bases; junction bases not matched to a gene: 14. CDR3 length equals 18 residues. CDR1 is SGHRS, CDR2 YFSETQ, per germline. DNA of the CDR3: TGCGCCAGCAGCACTCAGCTTGGGCGGGGGATTAGCACAGATACGCAGTATTTT. Protein sequence: CASSTQLGRGISTDTQYF.

This chain connects TRBV4-3 to TRBJ2-7, with 7 bases identical to TRBD1. Germline loops: CDR1 LGHNA, CDR2 YSLEER. The CDR3 is made up of 13 amino acids. With 3 bases clipped from V and 6 bases from J, the junction kept 5 bases outside the gene matches. The CDR3 nucleotides read TGCGCCAGCAGCCAGCAGACAGGGCTCGAGCAGTACTTC. Amino acids: CASSQQTGLEQYF.

The V call is TRBV6-6, the J call TRBJ2-1; 9 positions match TRBD1. The germline CDR1 and CDR2 sequences are MNHNY and SVGAGI (reference sequence). Germline trimming cut 5 bases from V and 1 base from J; bases unmatched to any gene: 9. The CDR3 covers 17 residues. CDR3 in amino acids: CASSRDGTGTSYNEQFF. CDR3 sequence (DNA): TGTGCCAGCAGTCGAGATGGGACAGGGACGTCCTACAATGAGCAGTTCTTC.

The J gene is TRBJ1-4, the V gene TRBV25-1; D may be TRBD1 (6 bases). This CDR3 comprises 15 residues. Trimming took off 5 bases at V and 3 bases at J, with 13 bases between the two ends. In germline, CDR1 is MGHDK, CDR2 SYGVNS. For the CDR3, the DNA is TGTGCCAGCAGTTTTCAGGGGAGCGCTAATGAAAAACTGTTTTTT. Translated, it gives CASSFQGSANEKLFF.

The rearrangement links TRBV12-3 or TRBV12-4 to TRBJ2-2, with D perhaps TRBD2 (5 bases). This CDR3 comprises 13 residues. V lost 1 base to trimming and J lost 8 bases, with 8 bases between them. The CDR3 DNA follows: TGTGCCAGCAGTTTAGGCGGAGGAGGGGAGCTGTTTTTT. Protein product: CASSLGGGGELFF.

V usage is TRBV29-1 and J usage is TRBJ2-7; TRBD1 matches at 8 bases. The CDR3 extends over 15 amino acids. V shed 4 bases, J shed 2 bases, and the junction held 10 bases outside the gene matches. In germline, CDR1 is SQVTM, CDR2 ANQGSEA. The CDR3 nucleotides read TGCAGCGTTGGGACAGGGATCTACTCTACCTACGAGCAGTACTTC. Amino acids: CSVGTGIYSTYEQYF.

Details on this clone: The identical CDR3 is also encoded by other nucleotide sequences in the sample. This rearrangement joins TRBV5-1 to TRBJ2-7; D may be TRBD2 (5 bases). V dropped 0 bases and J dropped 4 bases, with 5 bases sitting between them. This CDR3 contains 12 residues. The germline CDR1 and CDR2 sequences are SGHRS and YFSETQ. CDR3 DNA sequence: TGCGCCAGCAGCTTGGGCGGGTACGAGCAGTACTTC. Encoded protein: CASSLGGYEQYF.